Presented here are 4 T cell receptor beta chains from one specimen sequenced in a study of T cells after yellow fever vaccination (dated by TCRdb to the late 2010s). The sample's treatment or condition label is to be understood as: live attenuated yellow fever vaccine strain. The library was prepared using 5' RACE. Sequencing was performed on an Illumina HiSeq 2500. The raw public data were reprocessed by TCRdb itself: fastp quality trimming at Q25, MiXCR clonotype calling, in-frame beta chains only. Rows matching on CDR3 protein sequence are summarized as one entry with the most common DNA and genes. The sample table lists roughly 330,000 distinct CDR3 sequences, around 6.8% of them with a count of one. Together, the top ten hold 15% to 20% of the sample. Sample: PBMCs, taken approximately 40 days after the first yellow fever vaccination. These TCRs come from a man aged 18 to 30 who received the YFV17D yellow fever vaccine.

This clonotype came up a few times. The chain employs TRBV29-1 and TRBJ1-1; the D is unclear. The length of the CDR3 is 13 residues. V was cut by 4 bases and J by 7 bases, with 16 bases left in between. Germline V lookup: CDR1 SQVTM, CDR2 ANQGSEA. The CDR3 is CSVGRALEVEAFF. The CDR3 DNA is TGCAGCGTTGGTAGGGCCCTCGAAGTTGAAGCTTTCTTT.

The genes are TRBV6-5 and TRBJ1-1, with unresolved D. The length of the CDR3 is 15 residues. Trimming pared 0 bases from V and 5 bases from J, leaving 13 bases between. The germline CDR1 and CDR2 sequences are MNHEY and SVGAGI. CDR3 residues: CASSYSELGPTEAFF. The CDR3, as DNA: TGTGCCAGCAGTTACTCGGAATTAGGGCCTACTGAAGCTTTCTTT.

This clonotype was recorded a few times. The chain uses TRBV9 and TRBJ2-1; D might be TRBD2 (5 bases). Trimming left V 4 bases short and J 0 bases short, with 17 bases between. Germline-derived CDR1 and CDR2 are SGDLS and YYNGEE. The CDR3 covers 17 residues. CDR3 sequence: CASSTRDNTYSYNEQFF. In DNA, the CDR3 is TGTGCCAGCAGCACCCGGGATAACACCTACTCCTACAATGAGCAGTTCTTC.

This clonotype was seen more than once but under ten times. Here the CDR3 DNA reads TGTGCCAGCAGTGAGGGTCGTCTAGAGACCCAGTACTTC. Translation: CASSEGRLETQYF. V is TRBV12-3 or TRBV12-4 and J is TRBJ2-5, with a tentative D call TRBD2 (5 bases). V was clipped by 5 bases and J by 4 bases, with 11 bases between them. The CDR3 spans 13 residues.